Below are 9 T cell receptor beta chains sequenced from a single sample in a study of naive and memory T cell subsets. Four PCR rounds used nested alpha and beta constant region primers plus the SP2 primer. TCRdb re-called the 5' RACE reads with MiXCR, one entry per CDR3 protein. The sample has around 30,000 distinct CDR3 sequences; 16% are singletons. TCR cDNA received a 3' ligated oligonucleotide that carried a UMI. These receptors came from a female donor in good health.

This clonotype counts as medium-sized. The V call is TRBV10-3, the J call TRBJ2-1, with no clear D. The germline V gene encodes CDR1 ENHRY and CDR2 SYGVKD. The CDR3 runs 16 residues. V was pared by 2 bases and J by 7 bases, with 18 bases between. The CDR3 DNA is TGTGCCATCAGTGAGGCTAGTCTTGGCGTGGGGAATGAGCAGTTCTTC. Protein: CAISEASLGVGNEQFF.

This clonotype was counted many times. V gene TRBV20-1 combines with J gene TRBJ2-7, with 11 bases that match TRBD1. This CDR3 has 14 amino acids. CDR1 and CDR2 (germline): DFQATT, SNEGSKA (reference sequence). Trimming took 6 bases from V and 6 from J; bases not matched to a gene: 10. The CDR3 coding sequence is TGCAGTGCAGGAGGGTGGGACAGGGGGACCGAGCAGTACTTC. Amino acid sequence: CSAGGWDRGTEQYF.

Only a few counts were recorded for this clonotype. The chain joins TRBV9 to TRBJ2-3; D remains unclear. The CDR3 totals 14 residues. The germline V gene encodes CDR1 SGDLS and CDR2 YYNGEE. The ends were cut back, 0 bases at V and 1 base at J, with 6 bases in the middle. The CDR3 spells CASSVGSGTDTQYF. CDR3 DNA sequence: TGTGCCAGCAGCGTAGGGTCAGGCACAGATACGCAGTATTTT.

This clonotype was counted between two and nine times. This chain links TRBV20-1 with TRBJ2-7; D is unresolved. V was trimmed by 3 bases and J by 0 bases, leaving 9 bases between them. From germline, CDR1 is DFQATT and CDR2 SNEGSKA (reference sequence). The CDR3 spans 13 residues. The CDR3 reads CSASLYNSYEQYF. CDR3 nucleotide sequence: TGCAGTGCTAGTCTTTACAACTCCTACGAGCAGTACTTC.

This clonotype has a count of ten or more. This chain links TRBV29-1 with TRBJ1-2; TRBD1 agrees at 7 bases. The CDR3 is 12 amino acids. The germline gives CDR1 SQVTM, CDR2 ANQGSEA. J gave up 7 bases and V 3 bases, and 5 bases lay outside the gene matches. The CDR3 DNA reads as TGCAGCGTTGAGACAGGGAGTCTTGGCTACACCTTC. The encoded protein is CSVETGSLGYTF.

This clonotype was seen a handful of times. The J gene is TRBJ1-1, the V gene TRBV15; D possibly corresponds to TRBD1 (6 bases). CDR3 length equals 16 residues. Germline assignment: CDR1 LNHNV and CDR2 YYDKDF (reference sequence). Trimming took off 0 bases at V and 2 bases at J, with 13 bases between the two ends. The CDR3 sequence: CATSRERGGANTEAFF. CDR3 sequence (DNA): TGTGCCACCAGCAGAGAGAGAGGGGGTGCAAACACTGAAGCTTTCTTT.

This chain connects TRBV4-2 to TRBJ1-2; possible D gene TRBD1, 5 bases. Germline CDR1 and CDR2: LGHNA and YNFKEQ. The V end was cut by 3 bases, the J end by 6 bases, with 14 bases between. The CDR3 contains 14 residues. The CDR3 DNA follows: TGTGCCAGCAGCCATATGGGGCAGGCAAATGGCTACACCTTC. It is translated as CASSHMGQANGYTF.

The J gene is TRBJ1-5, the V gene TRBV5-1; D is unresolved. The CDR3 sequence is 14 residues long. The germline CDR1 and CDR2 sequences are SGHRS and YFSETQ. The V gene lost 1 base and the J gene lost 1 base, with 6 bases spanning the gap. The CDR3 DNA follows: TGCGCCAGCAGCTTGTCAGGAAGCAATCAGCCCCAGCATTTT. Translating gives CASSLSGSNQPQHF.

V and J are TRBV20-1 and TRBJ1-1; D is ambiguous. CDR3 length: 12 residues. Germline V CDR1 and CDR2: DFQATT, SNEGSKA (reference sequence). Trimming shortened V by 0 bases and J by 5 bases, and 7 bases separated the two germline ends. The CDR3 protein is CSARDPVTEAFF. CDR3 nucleotide sequence: TGCAGTGCTAGAGATCCAGTGACTGAAGCTTTCTTT.